This T cell receptor (beta chain) was documented in a study of blood T cell repertoires in COVID-19 (dated by TCRdb to 2020 to 2022). At the level of the whole study: Collaborator samples came from the United States, Italy and Spain and covered acute and convalescent phases of COVID-19. Where available, HLA class I and class II types were taken from metadata supplied by the sample provider and were not determined by assay-based typing. The sample metadata nearly always contained a de-identified subject ID, COVID-19 status, age in years and sex. The prospective study material was composed of cDNA or gDNA derived from T cells, B-cell-depleted T cells, or PBMCs. Deeply sampled blood TCRbeta repertoires from subjects exposed to, actively infected with, or recovered from COVID-19 were included in the dataset. A freely available public database, intended as a resource for researchers studying the immune response to SARS-CoV-2, is where the repertoires were released. Samples came from the ongoing ImmuneRACE study (first 160 participants) plus 1,254 subjects from 6 global collaborators. Study-wide conclusions, independent of this receptor: The quantity of clinical and demographic metadata differed by source and by participant and was supplied without curation.

The immunoSEQ Assay, a bias-controlled multiplex PCR, was used to amplify TCRbeta CDR3 regions from genomic DNA. The study's processing was this. The number of nucleated cells in each sample was estimated by amplification of reference gene primers within the assay. Sequence reads were collapsed and filtered to measure the absolute abundance of every unique TCRbeta CDR3 rearrangement. For each sample, productive Simpson clonality was calculated as the square root of Simpson's diversity index over productive rearrangements. This immuneACCESS table, as held by TCRdb, lists in-frame sequences with V and J called but not all clones. Of the missing ones, under half trace to an unresolved V gene in checked studies; the others have no known cause. V, J and clone size derive from that table, while D and trimming were established from the DNA sequence. The sample table holds 150,000 to 160,000 clones, of which around 84% were seen once. The ten largest clones add up to roughly 1.5% of the sample.

The CDR3 spans 15 residues, from the cysteine through the phenylalanine. The entry retains the CDR3 DNA only, 45 bases that are in frame from base 1. CDR1 and CDR2 were assigned from the germline V gene as MGHDK and SYGVNS. The V end gives up 5 bases and the J end 7 bases, leaving 8 bases in the junction not matched to a gene. Concerning this clone: What this receptor recognizes is not known. Base qualities are not recorded, but no much larger clone differs from it by a single base.

Collaborating institutions collected whole blood in K2EDTA tubes following their own protocols. For TCRbeta analysis, collaborators shipped samples in one of three forms: frozen whole blood, isolated PBMCs, or DNA extracted from either of those sample types. This chain joins TRBV25-1 to TRBJ2-1; 10 central bases correspond to TRBD1. This TCR was sampled from a man at least 80 years old with acute or convalescent COVID-19. The sample consisted of peripheral blood. The CDR3 in this case is CASSFAGTGANEQFF. The bases are TGTGCCAGCAGTTTTGCCGGGACAGGGGCAAATGAGCAGTTCTTC.